These T cell receptor beta chains were read from a single sample in a study of glioma-infiltrating T cells. Each CDR3 protein gets one entry after TCRdb re-called the multiplex PCR reads with MiXCR. In the table there are 100,000 to 150,000 distinct CDR3 sequences, roughly 24% of which are singletons. The sequenced material came from glioma tissue, nonneoplastic brain tissue, or PBMCs (not recorded which). These receptors originate from a human donor with low-grade glioma or glioblastoma, undergoing nonglioma brain surgery, or in good health (not recorded which). Both conserved end residues are part of each CDR3. A D gene is named only where the DNA matches it firmly. Some rows mark clone size as missing; the rest say once, few, many or name a class of expanded clone.

>many|TRBJ2-6|TRBV19|NA
TGTGCCAGTACAGGCAGGTTCAGCTCTGGGGCCAACGTCCTGACTTTC
CASTGRFSSGANVLTF
>many|TRBJ1-5|TRBV20-1|TRBD1
TGCAGTGCTAGAGGGGGAGACAGGGACAATCAGCCCCAGCATTTT
CSARGGDRDNQPQHF
>NA|TRBJ2-3|TRBV12-3/TRBV12-4|TRBD1
TGTGCCAGCAGGAACGGGACAGGGAGCACAGATACGCAGTATTTT
CASRNGTGSTDTQYF
>many|TRBJ2-5|TRBV7-2|NA
TGTGCCAGCAGCTTCCCCAGCCCAGAGACCCAGTACTTC
CASSFPSPETQYF
>many|TRBJ1-3|TRBV2|TRBD1
TGTGCCAGCAGTGAACAGGGGGCCTTCTCTGGAAACACCATATATTTT
CASSEQGAFSGNTIYF
>NA|TRBJ2-2|TRBV27|NA
TGTGCCAGCAGTTTAGCGAACACCGGGGAGCTGTTTTTT
CASSLANTGELFF
>few|TRBJ2-7|TRBV7-9|TRBD1
TGTGCCAGCAGCTTAGGCTCTCCGGGACAGGCGACCTACGAGCAGTACTTC
CASSLGSPGQATYEQYF
>many|TRBJ2-2|TRBV6-2/TRBV6-3|NA
TGTGCCAGCAGTTACGGACCTACTTACACCGGGGAGCTGTTTTTT
CASSYGPTYTGELFF
>once|TRBJ1-6|TRBV2|NA
TGTGCTAGCAGCAACCTCGTGGACAGATGGAATTCACCCCTCCACTTT
CASSNLVDRWNSPLHF
>many|TRBJ1-1|TRBV7-6|TRBD1
TGTGCCAGCAGCCCACGACAGGGAGAGACTGAAGCTTTCTTT
CASSPRQGETEAFF
>NA|TRBJ2-7|TRBV6-2/TRBV6-3|NA
TGTGCCAGCAGTCCTACTGGAACCCACGAGCAGTACTTC
CASSPTGTHEQYF
>NA|TRBJ2-6|TRBV5-4|NA
TGTGCCAGCAGCCCCCCGGGGGACGGGGCCAACGTCCTGACTTTC
CASSPPGDGANVLTF
>many|TRBJ2-1|TRBV4-3|TRBD2
TGCGCCAGCAGCCAAGGGGGACTAGCGGGAGGGCAGAAAAATGAGCAGTTCTTC
CASSQGGLAGGQKNEQFF
>few|TRBJ2-7|TRBV11-2|NA
TGTGCCAGCAGCTTAGGAACAGGGATCTACGAGCAGTACTTC
CASSLGTGIYEQYF
>many|TRBJ2-7|TRBV4-3|NA
TGCGCCAGCAGCCATTCTAGCGAAGCCTACGAGCAGTACTTC
CASSHSSEAYEQYF
>many|TRBJ2-2|TRBV6-1|NA
TGTGCCAGCAGTAACGGGGGTCGCACCGGGGAGCTGTTTTTT
CASSNGGRTGELFF
>many|TRBJ2-7|TRBV19|TRBD1
TGTGCCAGTAGTACCGGGACAGCCTCCTACGAGCAGTACTTC
CASSTGTASYEQYF
>many|TRBJ2-7|TRBV28|TRBD2
TGTGCCAGCAGACCTCTAGCGGGATCCTACGAGCAGTACTTC
CASRPLAGSYEQYF
>many|TRBJ2-7|TRBV15|NA
TGTGCCACCGCGGAGGACCTGGTGGACGAGCAGTACTTC
CATAEDLVDEQYF
>NA|TRBJ2-7|TRBV13|TRBD2
TGTGCCAGCAGCTCCGAGGGACTAGCGGGAGGCACTACGAACTACGAGCAGTACTTC
CASSSEGLAGGTTNYEQYF
>NA|TRBJ2-7|TRBV7-2|NA
TGTGCCAGCAGCTTACCCGGCTATTACGAGCAGTACTTC
CASSLPGYYEQYF
>many|TRBJ2-4|TRBV7-2|NA
TGTGCCAGCAGCTTAGATCTCCTCAACATTCAGTACTTC
CASSLDLLNIQYF
>many|TRBJ1-1|TRBV18|NA
TGTGCCAGCTCACCACGGGAGATGAACACTGAAGCTTTCTTT
CASSPREMNTEAFF
>many|TRBJ2-5|TRBV2|NA
TGTGCCAGCAGGGAACGGGACGGAAAAGAGACCCAGTACTTC
CASRERDGKETQYF
>many|TRBJ2-7|TRBV6-2/TRBV6-3|TRBD2
TGTGCCAGCAGTTACCTGGGCGGGAGGGCCCTGGACGAGCAGTACTTC
CASSYLGGRALDEQYF
>many|TRBJ1-5|TRBV20-1|NA
TGCAGTGCGACACCAGGTTCGGACATTTATAGCAATCAGCCCCAGCATTTT
CSATPGSDIYSNQPQHF
>few|TRBJ2-1|TRBV11-2|NA
TGTGCCAGCAGCCGCGGACGTTACAATGAGCAGTTCTTC
CASSRGRYNEQFF
>medium-sized|TRBJ2-3|TRBV10-3|NA
TGTGCCATCGGAAGCGGAGCTAGCACAGATACGCAGTATTTT
CAIGSGASTDTQYF
>NA|TRBJ2-7|TRBV4-2|NA
TGTGTCAGCTCGGGAGTAGGCTCCTACGAGCAGTACTTC
CVSSGVGSYEQYF
>few|TRBJ1-4|TRBV7-9|TRBD1
TGTGCCAGCAGCCTCGGGCCGAGACAGGGACCCGAAAAACTGTTTTTT
CASSLGPRQGPEKLFF
>NA|TRBJ2-1|TRBV11-1|NA
TGTGCCAGCAGCTTAGGACGTACCAATGAGCAGTTCTTC
CASSLGRTNEQFF
>large|TRBJ1-2|TRBV20-1|TRBD1
TGCAGTGCTAGCGGCGGACAGGGTGACTATGGCTACACCTTC
CSASGGQGDYGYTF
>many|TRBJ2-7|TRBV6-1|NA
TGTGCCAGCAGCCTACTAACAGCGAGCTCCTACGAGCAGTACTTC
CASSLLTASSYEQYF
>many|TRBJ1-1|TRBV7-6|NA
TGTGCCAGCAGCTTAGGTCAGGGCTTGACTGAAGCTTTCTTT
CASSLGQGLTEAFF
>NA|TRBJ1-1|TRBV28|NA
TGTGCCAGAGGAGAACAGATGAACACTGAAGCTTTCTTT
CARGEQMNTEAFF
>many|TRBJ2-7|TRBV7-2|NA
TGTGCCAGCAGCTTAGCCGTGGCTAGCCACGAGCAGTACTTC
CASSLAVASHEQYF
>many|TRBJ2-7|TRBV7-2|NA
TGTGCCAGCAGTTCCAAACTCTCCTACGAGCAGTACTTC
CASSSKLSYEQYF
>many|TRBJ1-4|TRBV12-3/TRBV12-4|NA
TGTGCCAGCAGTCAGGACAGTTGGAATGAAAAACTGTTTTTT
CASSQDSWNEKLFF
>many|TRBJ2-3|TRBV5-5|TRBD1
TGTGCCAGCAGGGACAGGGTCAGAGATACGCAGTATTTT
CASRDRVRDTQYF
>few|TRBJ2-3|TRBV5-4|NA
TGTGCCAGCAGCTTGGACGGGGGCCCTGGAATACATACGCAGTATTTT
CASSLDGGPGIHTQYF
>many|TRBJ2-7|TRBV28|TRBD1
TGTGCCAGCAGAACGGGACAGGGACGAGCGGCCGAGCAGTACTTC
CASRTGQGRAAEQYF
>NA|TRBJ1-1|TRBV11-2|NA
TGTGCCAGCAGTAAAAGTTACCGGGACACTGAAGCTTTCTTT
CASSKSYRDTEAFF
>many|TRBJ2-7|TRBV20-1|NA
TGCAGTTGCTCCGGGACAGCGGGCCTCTACGAGCAGTACTTC
CSCSGTAGLYEQYF
>NA|TRBJ2-7|TRBV29-1|TRBD2
TGCAGCGTTGGTCTTCCTAGCGGGAGTACCCACGAGCAGTACTTC
CSVGLPSGSTHEQYF
>many|TRBJ2-7|TRBV10-3|NA
TGTGCCATCAGTGTAGGATACGAGCAGTACTTC
CAISVGYEQYF
>few|TRBJ2-3|TRBV9|NA
TGTGCCAGCAGCGTAGGGGGGCTGGATACGCAGTATTTT
CASSVGGLDTQYF
>NA|TRBJ2-2|TRBV20-1|TRBD1
TGCAGTGCTAGGACAGGGGCGAACACCGGGGAGCTGTTTTTT
CSARTGANTGELFF
>NA|TRBJ2-2|TRBV12-3/TRBV12-4|TRBD2
TGTGCCAGCAGTTCTAGCGGGAGTGTCTCCGGGGAGCTGTTTTTT
CASSSSGSVSGELFF
>NA|TRBJ2-1|TRBV6-1|NA
TGTGCCAGCGGCAGGGTCGAGTACAATGAGCAGTTCTTC
CASGRVEYNEQFF
>NA|TRBJ2-3|TRBV3-1|TRBD1
TGTGCCAGCAGCTTAATTCAGGGGGTGGCAGATACGCAGTATTTT
CASSLIQGVADTQYF
>many|TRBJ2-2|TRBV6-1|NA
TGTGCCAGCGTTGTTGGCGGCGCGAACACCGGGGAGCTGTTTTTT
CASVVGGANTGELFF
>many|TRBJ2-7|TRBV18|TRBD1
TGTGCCAGCTCACCAGGGACAGGACCGTCCTACGAGCAGTACTTC
CASSPGTGPSYEQYF
>many|TRBJ1-5|TRBV27|TRBD1
TGTGCCAGCAGTTCTTGGACAGGAATAAACCTTTATAGCAATCAGCCCCAGCATTTT
CASSSWTGINLYSNQPQHF
>many|TRBJ1-2|TRBV14|TRBD1
TGTGCCAGCAGCCAACCGGGACAGGGGGTATATGGCTACACCTTC
CASSQPGQGVYGYTF
>NA|TRBJ2-7|TRBV12-3/TRBV12-4|TRBD1
TGTGCCAGCAGTCTTGACAGGGGGCACGACGAGCAGTACTTC
CASSLDRGHDEQYF
>many|TRBJ2-3|TRBV7-6|NA
TGTGCCAGCAGCTTAGACCGCGGCAATACGCAGTATTTT
CASSLDRGNTQYF
>few|TRBJ1-2|TRBV10-3|NA
TGTGCCATCAGTGAGTCGATATTCCAGGAGAGTGGCTACACCTTC
CAISESIFQESGYTF
>many|TRBJ1-2|TRBV7-9|NA
TGTGCCAGCAGGCCCTTAGAAGGGGGAGAGAATGGCTACACCTTC
CASRPLEGGENGYTF
>many|TRBJ1-2|TRBV7-2|TRBD1
TGTGCCAGCAGCTCGGGACAGGGTGGAGGCTACACCTTC
CASSSGQGGGYTF